Detailed here is one TCR beta chain. The table came from immunoSEQ multiplex PCR; TCRdb's copy has only in-frame clones and leaves some out. Of around 120,000 clones in the sample, about 94% were seen once. The data are from a study of siplizumab effects on memory and regulatory T cells. V lost 3 bases and J 1 base, leaving 12 bases between the germline ends. Germline values: CDR1 LNHDA, CDR2 SQIVND (reference sequence). This CDR3 is built from 15 residues. The chain combines TRBV19 with TRBJ1-1, with TRBD1 as a possible D gene (6 bases). The sample consisted of non-Treg CD4+ T cells sorted from blood. The clonotype comes from a human donor in good health. The CDR3 protein is CASSITGGGNTEAFF. CDR3 bases: TGTGCCAGTAGTATCACTGGGGGCGGGAACACTGAAGCTTTCTTT.